This T cell receptor (beta chain) was observed in a study of sequential checkpoint blockade in melanoma. The data were produced by immunoSEQ multiplex PCR, yet TCRdb's version contains in-frame clones alone and is incomplete. Of roughly 31,000 clones listed, 75% to 90% are singletons. The sample's treatment: randomized to nivolumab then ipilimumab (arm A) or the reverse (arm B). Sorted cells were live CD3+CD8+, lacking CD19 and CD56, from PBMCs. With V trimmed by 5 bases and J by 8 bases, 17 bases remained unmatched. Germline CDR1 reads PRHDT; CDR2 reads FYEKMQ (reference sequence). The CDR3 is 17 residues long.

The sample here was CD8+ T cells sorted from blood (inferred from file names), taken from a patient given nivolumab and ipilimumab in sequence. This TCR came from a human donor with melanoma. This chain links TRBV13 with TRBJ2-4; TRBD1 matches 8 bases. DNA for the CDR3: TGTGCCAGCAGCCTGACTCCAGGGCCAGGGGGCGTTGACATTCAGTACTTC. Translating gives CASSLTPGPGGVDIQYF.